This record covers a single T cell receptor (beta chain). It lacks a known antigen. Base quality data are lacking; no much larger clone is found one base away. TCRbeta-specific cDNA was reverse-transcribed from 500 to 550 ng total RNA using a constant-region primer and ProtoScript II reverse transcriptase. The TCRbeta libraries were prepared through three rounds of nested multiplex PCR following a slightly modified ARM-PCR procedure. Sample barcodes and Illumina adapters were attached in a final 25-cycle PCR using Deep VentR polymerase. Before sequencing, amplicons of 200-500 bp were purified from gel using a QIAquick gel extraction kit. TCRbeta amplicons were sequenced on an Illumina HiSeq 2500 with 250-bp paired-end reads. The source study handled its data this way. To recover full CDR3 sequences, reads were quality-trimmed using Trimmomatic v0.33 and paired reads were then merged using FLASH v1.2.11. V, D and J germline segments were assigned to the rearranged TCRbeta sequences by MiGEC v1.2.1b. VDJtools v1.0.0 computed clonotype statistics and Shannon-Wiener diversity indices. Except for diversity analysis, only the 250 most abundant clonotypes of each sample were used in subsequent analyses to reduce sampling bias. TCRdb itself trimmed the public reads at Q25 with fastp, ran MiXCR and retained productive beta chains. Identical CDR3 proteins give one entry, which carries the most common genes and DNA. The V and J calls and clone size are TCRdb's, not the authors'. Counted in this sample were 70,000 to 85,000 distinct CDR3 sequences; 71% of them appeared once. The ten largest clones take up about 13% of the sample.

This record belongs to a study of tumor-infiltrating lymphocytes in primary liver carcinoma (dated by TCRdb to 2017 to 2019). For the study in its entirety: Of the five patients, three men and two women aged 30 to 69 years, four had hepatocellular carcinoma and one had combined HCC and intrahepatic cholangiocarcinoma. The five patients had tumors of stage T1-T3 N0M0, with maximum diameters ranging from roughly 4.2 to 10 cm. Each sample produced about 3.5 to 8 million productive TCRbeta reads, and read depth showed no significant difference between tissue types. The study combined TCRbeta repertoire sequencing, expression microarrays and whole-exome sequencing across five regions of each liver tumor, with adjacent normal tissue and blood. A total of about 35 specimens from 5 patients, comprising approximately 25 tumor regions, 5 adjacent noncancerous liver tissues and 5 peripheral blood samples, were covered by TCRbeta repertoire sequencing. Agilent mRNA microarray profiling was performed on the roughly 25 tumor region samples to relate TCRbeta repertoire diversity to the local molecular phenotype. High reproducibility was observed for the technical replicate repertoires, with mean shared-clone rates roughly 0.87 and correlation coefficients above 0.95. Overall results and qualifications from the work: Because the samples were bulk and unsorted, CD4+ and CD8+ T cell repertoires could not be compared. Just about 8-25% of top clones turned up in all five regions of a tumor, which suggests spatial heterogeneity among tumor-infiltrating T cells. Pairs of tumor regions showed greater repertoire overlap (mean about 36%) than tumor-adjacent pairs (roughly 17%) or tumor-blood pairs (approximately 15%), which is consistent with antigen-driven expansion. Only the TCR beta chain was sequenced, which likely underestimates true repertoire diversity because unpaired alpha chains were not captured. The study included only a handful of patients, and the authors note findings should be validated in a larger study. Compared with blood, tumors had a significantly larger share of the repertoire taken up by the top 250 clones (p = 0.039).

Total RNA and DNA were co-extracted from around 18-30 mg of bulk tissue with the AllPrep DNA/RNA mini kit, without cell sorting. Between November 2015 and early 2016, about five patients in China with histopathologically diagnosed primary liver carcinoma had their tumors surgically resected. Patients had chronic HBV infection and were treatment-naive at sampling. Each tumor was sampled at five spatially separated regions: the tumor centre plus the superior, inferior, left-lateral and right-lateral poles. Histological examination found more than 80% viable tumor cells in every tumor sample. Fresh tumor and adjacent tissue pieces were bisected, with one half stored in RNAlater at -80 degrees C and the other half sent for histology. This clonotype was obtained from a woman aged 55-69 years with primary liver carcinoma and hepatitis B virus infection. The sample taken for sequencing was liver tumor tissue from sampling region 4. The label giving this sample's cell subset or site can be read as: tumor region T4, right-lateral pole.

The encoded CDR3 is CASSSRLAGDGDMQYF. The bases read TGTGCCAGCAGCTCCCGACTAGCGGGAGACGGGGATATGCAATATTTT. The V and J segments used are TRBV11-2 and TRBJ2-3, with 12 bases in between that match TRBD2. The CDR3, cysteine through phenylalanine, is 16 amino acids long. The DNA shown is the 48-base CDR3, in frame from base 1. The germline V gene supplies CDR1 SGHAT and CDR2 FQNNGV. Trimming accounts for 4 bases at V and 15 bases at J, while the number of junction bases matched to no gene is 17.